Shown below are 21 T cell receptor beta chains from a single sample sequenced in a study of shared clonotypes between healthy human individuals. Libraries were prepared by immunoSEQ multiplex PCR; TCRdb keeps only in-frame clonotypes and omits some of them. Among over a million clones listed, roughly 75% were seen once. Sequencing was carried out using memory CD4+ T cells sorted from blood. Subset denoted: CD45RA-negative fraction. These receptors came from a man aged 18 to 30 in good health.

CDR3 residues: CASSPGQSSSYEQYF. The CDR3 region has the DNA TGTGCCAGCAGCCCGGGACAGTCGAGCTCCTACGAGCAGTACTTC. The chain combines TRBV11-3 with TRBJ2-7; 7 bases are shared with TRBD1. The CDR3 covers 15 residues. Trimming removed 5 bases from V and 0 bases from J; junction bases left unmatched: 7. CDR1 SGHNT and CDR2 YENEEA come from the germline V gene.

The chain employs TRBV30 and TRBJ1-1, with 9 nucleotides matching TRBD1. This CDR3 comprises 12 residues. J lost 3 bases, V lost 8 bases, and 4 bases had no gene match. Germline-derived CDR1 and CDR2 are GTSNPN and SVGIG (reference sequence). CDR3 nucleotides: TGTGCCGGCCGGGACAGGGACACTGAAGCTTTCTTT. It translates to CAGRDRDTEAFF.

Regarding this clone: This may stem from a read error, because a much larger clone lies one nucleotide away. The V and J genes are TRBV2 and TRBJ2-5, with D unclear. Germline-derived CDR1 and CDR2 are SNHLY and FYNNEI. This CDR3 has 12 residues. The germline V and J ends were trimmed by 6 bases and 2 bases, with 7 bases remaining between them. The CDR3 sequence is CASSLGQETQYF. The CDR3 DNA is TGTGCCAGCAGCTTAGGGCAAGAGACCCAGTACTTC.

This clone was counted a single time. CDR3 nucleotide sequence: TGTGCCAGCAGTGTGTGGGCTAGCGGGATCAACAATGAGCAGTTCTTC. Translated, it gives CASSVWASGINNEQFF. The chain is built from TRBV2 and TRBJ2-1, with 9 positions matching TRBD2. CDR3 size: 16 residues. The germline V gene has CDR1 SNHLY and CDR2 FYNNEI. V shed 4 bases, J shed 5 bases, and the junction held 9 bases outside the gene matches.

The chain is built from TRBV2 and TRBJ2-3; the match to TRBD1 covers 8 bases. Looked up from germline, CDR1 is SNHLY and CDR2 is FYNNEI. CDR3 length: 14 residues. V was pared by 4 bases and J by 2 bases, with 2 bases of the junction left unmatched. The CDR3 protein is CASSVDRATDTQYF. In DNA, the CDR3 is TGTGCCAGCAGTGTGGACAGGGCCACAGATACGCAGTATTTT.

The CDR3 loop reads CASSIRGAIGELFF. The CDR3 DNA reads TGTGCCAGTAGTATTCGGGGGGCGATCGGGGAGCTGTTTTTT. V is TRBV19 and J is TRBJ2-2; TRBD2 is a possible D gene (7 bases). CDR1 is LNHDA, CDR2 SQIVND, per germline (reference sequence). The CDR3 has 14 residues. Trimming shortened V by 3 bases and J by 7 bases, and 12 bases separated the two germline ends.

This clone is a singleton in its sample. This chain connects TRBV27 to TRBJ1-1, with TRBD1 as a possible D gene (5 bases). Germline V CDR1 and CDR2: MNHEY, SMNVEV (reference sequence). The CDR3 contains 13 residues. The ends were cut back, 7 bases at V and 4 bases at J, with 13 bases in the middle. The CDR3 is CASKSGTGTEAFF. The CDR3 DNA reads as TGTGCCAGCAAATCCGGGACGGGCACTGAAGCTTTCTTT.

V is TRBV2 and J is TRBJ2-1; 12 nucleotides align to TRBD2. This CDR3 has 15 amino acids. With 7 bases clipped from V and 10 bases from J, the junction kept 11 bases outside the gene matches. Per the germline V gene, CDR1 is SNHLY and CDR2 is FYNNEI. The CDR3 DNA reads as TGTGCCAGCACCCTGACTAGCGGGAGCCTCAGGGAGCAGTTCTTC. It translates to CASTLTSGSLREQFF.

The V call is TRBV5-4, the J call TRBJ1-2; D gene unclear. The CDR3 runs 13 residues. In germline, CDR1 is SGHNT, CDR2 YYREEE (reference sequence). Trimming removed 2 bases from V and 2 bases from J, with 7 bases in between. CDR3 in DNA: TGTGCCAGCAGCTTTGACGGAAACTATGGCTACACCTTC. It translates to CASSFDGNYGYTF.

The V call is TRBV5-6, the J call TRBJ1-6; D not resolved. Trimming stripped 4 bases from V and 0 bases from J, with 8 bases between. The germline V gene has CDR1 SGHDT and CDR2 YYEEEE. The CDR3 is made up of 15 amino acids. The CDR3 region is CASSAIGSYNSPLHF. The CDR3 DNA is TGTGCCAGCAGCGCAATAGGCTCCTATAATTCACCCCTCCACTTT.

Note on this clone: It may be a read error: a sequence one base away is much more abundant. This chain links TRBV6-5 with TRBJ1-5, with D uncertain. This CDR3 has 12 residues. Trimming left V 5 bases short and J 2 bases short, with 4 bases between. Germline-derived CDR1 and CDR2 are MNHEY and SVGAGI. CDR3 region: CASSQRNQPQHF. The CDR3 nucleotides are TGTGCCAGCAGTCAACGCAATCAGCCCCAGCATTTT.

About this clone: Other DNA sequences in the same sample also yield this CDR3. The rearrangement joins TRBV10-3 to TRBJ1-4; no definite D call. The V end was cut by 6 bases, the J end by 5 bases, with 10 bases between. The CDR3 sequence is 13 residues long. Germline CDR1 reads ENHRY; CDR2 reads SYGVKD. CDR3 loop: CAISGGPNEKLFF. CDR3 nucleotide sequence: TGTGCCATCAGCGGTGGACCGAATGAAAAACTGTTTTTT.

The chain uses TRBV19 and TRBJ2-2, with TRBD1 identical over 7 bases. CDR1 is LNHDA, CDR2 SQIVND, per germline (reference sequence). CDR3 length: 16 amino acids. V dropped 4 bases and J dropped 4; count of bases not matched to a gene: 9. CDR3 loop: CASSRQGARGTGELFF. The DNA of the CDR3 is TGTGCCAGTAGTAGACAGGGCGCAAGGGGCACCGGGGAGCTGTTTTTT.

V usage is TRBV4-3 and J usage is TRBJ1-5, with a tentative D call TRBD1 (5 bases). The germline V gene has CDR1 LGHNA and CDR2 YSLEER. V lost 0 bases to trimming and J lost 5 bases, with 20 bases between them. The CDR3 is 18 residues long. The CDR3 loop reads CASSQDLIGRQGDQPQHF. The CDR3 DNA is TGCGCCAGCAGCCAAGATTTGATTGGTCGGCAGGGAGATCAGCCCCAGCATTTT.

The chain has TRBV18 and TRBJ2-3; D is possibly TRBD1 or TRBD2 (5 bases each). The CDR3 is made up of 16 amino acids. The V gene lost 3 bases and the J gene lost 5 bases, with 18 bases spanning the gap. Germline V gene sequence: CDR1 KGHSH, CDR2 LQKENI. CDR3 protein: CASSPQRGVAGDTQYF. The CDR3 DNA sequence: TGTGCCAGCTCACCGCAAAGGGGAGTAGCCGGAGATACGCAGTATTTT.

V is TRBV6-1 and J is TRBJ1-4; D gene ambiguous. Per the germline V gene, CDR1 is MNHNS and CDR2 is SASEGT. The CDR3 runs to 15 residues. V lost 2 bases and J lost 10, with 17 bases in between. The CDR3 sequence: CASSEIGSRGGKLFF. As DNA, the CDR3 is TGTGCCAGCAGTGAAATAGGGTCTCGTGGTGGAAAACTGTTTTTT.

The chain combines TRBV10-3 with TRBJ2-2, with TRBD1 as a possible D gene (5 bases). The germline V gene has CDR1 ENHRY and CDR2 SYGVKD. The V end was cut by 3 bases, the J end by 1 base, with 9 bases between. The CDR3 contains 15 residues. CDR3 nucleotides: TGTGCCATCAGTGAAGGGGCCGGGAACACCGGGGAGCTGTTTTTT. Its protein product is CAISEGAGNTGELFF.

The CDR3 nucleotides are TGCAGCATCGGACTAGCGTGGGCAGGGGAGACCCAGTACTTC. As protein: CSIGLAWAGETQYF. The genes are TRBV29-1 and TRBJ2-5; 9 bases align to TRBD2. The ends lost 8 bases at V and 5 bases at J; junction bases unmatched: 12. Looked up from germline, CDR1 is SQVTM and CDR2 is ANQGSEA. This CDR3 has 14 residues.

V is TRBV9 and J is TRBJ1-5; D gene unclear. Germline V gives CDR1 SGDLS, CDR2 YYNGEE. Trimming took 6 bases from V and 5 from J, leaving 24 bases between them. This CDR3 is 17 amino acids long. The CDR3 DNA follows: TGTGCCAGCACCCACTTCGGGAGGGCCTTTGTTGATCAGCCCCAGCATTTT. Translation: CASTHFGRAFVDQPQHF.

This chain connects TRBV7-9 to TRBJ1-1; TRBD1 matches at 10 bases. The CDR3 covers 19 residues. After removal of 5 bases from V and 3 bases from J, the junction contained 18 bases not matched to a gene. Germline lookup yields CDR1 SEHNR and CDR2 FQNEAQ (reference sequence). CDR3 DNA sequence: TGTGCCAGCAGCCGCCCCCTACGACAGGGGGCGCGGAAGGACACTGAAGCTTTCTTT. This sequence encodes CASSRPLRQGARKDTEAFF.

The CDR3 DNA reads TGTGCCAGCAGCGTATGGTCTGGGGCCAACGTCCTGACTTTC. Its protein is CASSVWSGANVLTF. The chain recombines TRBV6-1 with TRBJ2-6, with D unresolved. Trimming left V 6 bases short and J 1 base short, with 7 bases between. The CDR3 has 14 residues. Germline V CDR1 and CDR2: MNHNS, SASEGT.